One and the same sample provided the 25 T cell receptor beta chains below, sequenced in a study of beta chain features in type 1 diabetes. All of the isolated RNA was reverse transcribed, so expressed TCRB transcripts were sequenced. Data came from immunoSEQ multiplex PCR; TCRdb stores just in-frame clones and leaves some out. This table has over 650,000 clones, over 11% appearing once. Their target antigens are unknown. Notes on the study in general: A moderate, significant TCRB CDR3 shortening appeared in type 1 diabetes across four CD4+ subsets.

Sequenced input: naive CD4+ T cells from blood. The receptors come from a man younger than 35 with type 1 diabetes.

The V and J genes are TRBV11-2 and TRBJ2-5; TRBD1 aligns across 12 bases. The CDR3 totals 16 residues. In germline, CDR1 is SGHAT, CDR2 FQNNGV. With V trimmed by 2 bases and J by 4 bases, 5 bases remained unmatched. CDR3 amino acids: CASSLRRDRGRETQYF. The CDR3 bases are TGTGCCAGCAGCTTACGCCGGGACAGGGGGCGAGAGACCCAGTACTTC.

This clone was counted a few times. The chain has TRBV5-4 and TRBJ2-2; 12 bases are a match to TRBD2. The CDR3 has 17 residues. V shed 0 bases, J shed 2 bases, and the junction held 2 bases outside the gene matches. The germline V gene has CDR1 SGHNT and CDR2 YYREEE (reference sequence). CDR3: CASSLASGRANTGELFF. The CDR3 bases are TGTGCCAGCAGCTTGGCTAGCGGGAGGGCCAACACCGGGGAGCTGTTTTTT.

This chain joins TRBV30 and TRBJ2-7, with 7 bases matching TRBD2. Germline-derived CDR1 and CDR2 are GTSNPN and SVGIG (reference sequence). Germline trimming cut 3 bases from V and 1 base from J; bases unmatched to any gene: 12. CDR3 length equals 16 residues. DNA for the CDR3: TGTGCCTGGAGACTGGGGGGGACGGACCATTCCTACGAGCAGTACTTC. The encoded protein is CAWRLGGTDHSYEQYF.

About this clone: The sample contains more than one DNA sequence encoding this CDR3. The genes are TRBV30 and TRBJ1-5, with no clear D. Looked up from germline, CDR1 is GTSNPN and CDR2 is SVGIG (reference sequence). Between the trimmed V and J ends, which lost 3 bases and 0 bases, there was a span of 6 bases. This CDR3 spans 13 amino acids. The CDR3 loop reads CAWRADSNQPQHF. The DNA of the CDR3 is TGTGCCTGGAGGGCGGATAGCAATCAGCCCCAGCATTTT.

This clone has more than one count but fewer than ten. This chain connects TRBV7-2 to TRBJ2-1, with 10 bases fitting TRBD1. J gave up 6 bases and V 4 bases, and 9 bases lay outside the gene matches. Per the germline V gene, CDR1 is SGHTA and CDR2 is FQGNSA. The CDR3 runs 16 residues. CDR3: CASSSGTGDGSNEQFF. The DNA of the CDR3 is TGTGCCAGCAGCTCCGGGACAGGGGACGGTTCCAATGAGCAGTTCTTC.

The CDR3 loop reads CASSARPGEDTQYF. CDR3 bases: TGTGCCAGCAGCGCCCGTCCGGGGGAAGATACGCAGTATTTT. The V call is TRBV9, the J call TRBJ2-3; D is possibly TRBD2 (6 bases). V was trimmed by 3 bases and J by 5 bases, leaving 13 bases between them. The CDR3 length is 14 residues. The germline V gene has CDR1 SGDLS and CDR2 YYNGEE.

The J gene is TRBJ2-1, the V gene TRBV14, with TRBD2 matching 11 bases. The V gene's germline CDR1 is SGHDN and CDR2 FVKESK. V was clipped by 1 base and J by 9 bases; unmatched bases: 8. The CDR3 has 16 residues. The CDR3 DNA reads TGTGCCAGCAGCCAAGGCGCACTAGCGGGAGATATTGAGCAGTTCTTC. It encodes CASSQGALAGDIEQFF.

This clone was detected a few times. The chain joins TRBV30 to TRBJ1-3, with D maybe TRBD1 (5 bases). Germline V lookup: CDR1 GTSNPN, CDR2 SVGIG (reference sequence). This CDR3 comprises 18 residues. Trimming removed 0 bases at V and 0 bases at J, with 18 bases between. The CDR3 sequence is CAWSVARGRSLSGNTIYF. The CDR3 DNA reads TGTGCCTGGAGTGTGGCGAGGGGAAGGTCTCTCTCTGGAAACACCATATATTTT.

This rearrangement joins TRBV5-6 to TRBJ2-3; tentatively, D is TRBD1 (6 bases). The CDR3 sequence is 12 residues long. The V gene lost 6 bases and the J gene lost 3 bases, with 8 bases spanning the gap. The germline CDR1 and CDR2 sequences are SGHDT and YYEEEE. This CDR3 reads CASNQGTDTQYF. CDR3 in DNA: TGTGCCAGCAACCAGGGGACAGATACGCAGTATTTT.

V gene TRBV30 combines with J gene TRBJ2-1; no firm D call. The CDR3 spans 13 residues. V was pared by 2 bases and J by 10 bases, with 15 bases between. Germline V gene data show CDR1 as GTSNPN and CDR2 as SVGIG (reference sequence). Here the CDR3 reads CAWSPPGVEEQFF. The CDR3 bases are TGTGCCTGGAGTCCGCCTGGAGTAGAGGAGCAGTTCTTC. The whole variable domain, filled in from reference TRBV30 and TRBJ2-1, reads SQTIHQWPATLVQPVGSPLSLECTVEGTSNPNLYWYRQAAGRGLQLLFYSVGIGQISSEVPQNLSASRPQDRQFILSSKKLLLSDSGFYLCAWSPPGVEEQFFGPGTRLTVL.

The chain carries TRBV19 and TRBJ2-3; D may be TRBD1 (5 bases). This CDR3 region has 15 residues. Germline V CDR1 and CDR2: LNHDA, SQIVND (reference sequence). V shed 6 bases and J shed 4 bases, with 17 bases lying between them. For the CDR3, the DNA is TGTGCCAGTAGAGAACAGGAGCGACGGGCAGATACGCAGTATTTT. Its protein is CASREQERRADTQYF.

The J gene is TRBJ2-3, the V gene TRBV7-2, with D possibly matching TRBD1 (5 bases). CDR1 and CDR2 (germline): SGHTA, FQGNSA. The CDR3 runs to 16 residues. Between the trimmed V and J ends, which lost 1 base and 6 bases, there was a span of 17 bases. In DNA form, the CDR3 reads TGTGCCAGCAGCTTAGACCAGGGCGTAGGCGTGGATACGCAGTATTTT. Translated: CASSLDQGVGVDTQYF.

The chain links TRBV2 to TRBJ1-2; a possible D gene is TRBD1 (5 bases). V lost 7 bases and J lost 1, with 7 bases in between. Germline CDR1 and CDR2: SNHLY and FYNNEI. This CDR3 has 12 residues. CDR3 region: CASKDNNYGYTF. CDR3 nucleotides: TGTGCCAGCAAGGACAATAACTATGGCTACACCTTC.

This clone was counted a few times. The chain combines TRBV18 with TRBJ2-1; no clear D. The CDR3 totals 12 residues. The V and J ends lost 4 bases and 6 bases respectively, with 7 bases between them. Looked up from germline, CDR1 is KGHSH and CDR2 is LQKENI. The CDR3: CASSRERNEQFF. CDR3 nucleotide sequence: TGTGCCAGCTCACGCGAGCGCAATGAGCAGTTCTTC.

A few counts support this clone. The CDR3 DNA sequence: TGTGCCTGGGACAGGGGGAATCAGCCCCAGCATTTT. This codes for CAWDRGNQPQHF. The V call is TRBV30, the J call TRBJ1-5, with 9 positions matching TRBD1. Unmatched junction bases numbered 0, after V lost 5 bases and J lost 4 bases. Germline V gives CDR1 GTSNPN, CDR2 SVGIG (reference sequence). The CDR3 runs 12 residues.

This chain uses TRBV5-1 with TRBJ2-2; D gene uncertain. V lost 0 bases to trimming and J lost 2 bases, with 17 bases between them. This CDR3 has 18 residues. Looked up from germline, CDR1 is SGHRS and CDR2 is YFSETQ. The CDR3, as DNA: TGCGCCAGCAGCTTGGGGCCCCCCATTTGGGGTAACACCGGGGAGCTGTTTTTT. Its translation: CASSLGPPIWGNTGELFF.

The CDR3 loop is CASSYSIEQNNSPLHF. CDR3 nucleotide sequence: TGTGCCAGCAGTTACTCGATAGAACAGAATAATTCACCCCTCCACTTT. This rearrangement joins TRBV6-5 to TRBJ1-6; D gene ambiguous. The germline gives CDR1 MNHEY, CDR2 SVGAGI. V was clipped by 0 bases and J by 5 bases, with 11 bases between them. The CDR3 runs to 16 residues.

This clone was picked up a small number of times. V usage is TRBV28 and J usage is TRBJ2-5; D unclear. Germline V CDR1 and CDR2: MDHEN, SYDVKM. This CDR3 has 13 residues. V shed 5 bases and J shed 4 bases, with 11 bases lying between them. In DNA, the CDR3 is TGTGCCAGCAGTCCTCTCCTCAGAGAGACCCAGTACTTC. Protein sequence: CASSPLLRETQYF. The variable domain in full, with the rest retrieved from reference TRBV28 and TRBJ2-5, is DVKVTQSSRYLVKRTGEKVFLECVQDMDHENMFWYRQDPGLGLRLIYFSYDVKMKEKGDIPEGYSVSREKKERFSLILESASTNQTSMYLCASSPLLRETQYFGPGTRLLVL.

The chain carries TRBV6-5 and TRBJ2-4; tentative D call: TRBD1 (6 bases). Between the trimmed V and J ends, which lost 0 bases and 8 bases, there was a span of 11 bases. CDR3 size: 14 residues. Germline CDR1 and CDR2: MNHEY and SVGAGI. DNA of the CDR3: TGTGCCAGCAGTTACTCGAGGGGGAAGGACATTCAGTACTTC. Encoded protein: CASSYSRGKDIQYF.

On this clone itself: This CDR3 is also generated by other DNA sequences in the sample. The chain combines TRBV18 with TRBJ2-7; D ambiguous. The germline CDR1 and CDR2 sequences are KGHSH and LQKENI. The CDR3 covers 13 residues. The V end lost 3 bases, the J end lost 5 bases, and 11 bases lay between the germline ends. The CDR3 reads CASSPGTSDEQYF. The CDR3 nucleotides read TGTGCCAGCTCACCTGGTACAAGCGACGAGCAGTACTTC.

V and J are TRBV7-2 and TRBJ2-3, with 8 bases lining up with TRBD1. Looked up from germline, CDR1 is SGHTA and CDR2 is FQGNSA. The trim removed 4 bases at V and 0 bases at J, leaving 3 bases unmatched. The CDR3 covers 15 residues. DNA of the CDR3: TGTGCCAGCAGCTCTCGACAGGGGAGCACAGATACGCAGTATTTT. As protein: CASSSRQGSTDTQYF.

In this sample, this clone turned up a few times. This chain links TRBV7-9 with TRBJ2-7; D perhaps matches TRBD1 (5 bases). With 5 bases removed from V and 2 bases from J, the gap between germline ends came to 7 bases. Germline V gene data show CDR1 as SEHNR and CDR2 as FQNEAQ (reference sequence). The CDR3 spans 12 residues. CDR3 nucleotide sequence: TGTGCCAGCAGCGGGGCGGCCTACGAGCAGTACTTC. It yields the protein CASSGAAYEQYF.

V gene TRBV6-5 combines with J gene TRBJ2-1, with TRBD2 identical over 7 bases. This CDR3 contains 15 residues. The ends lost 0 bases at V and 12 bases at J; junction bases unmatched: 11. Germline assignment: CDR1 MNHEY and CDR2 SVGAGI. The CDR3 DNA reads TGTGCCAGCAGTTACTCGTGGACTAGTTACGTAGTGCAGTTCTTC. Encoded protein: CASSYSWTSYVVQFF.

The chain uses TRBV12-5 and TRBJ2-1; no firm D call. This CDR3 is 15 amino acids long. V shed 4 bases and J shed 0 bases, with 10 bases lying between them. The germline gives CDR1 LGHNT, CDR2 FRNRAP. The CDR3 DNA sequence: TGTGCTAGTGGTTCATCAGTGAGCTCCTACAATGAGCAGTTCTTC. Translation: CASGSSVSSYNEQFF.

The CDR3 loop is CASSFVRGGSYEQYF. The CDR3 DNA follows: TGTGCCAGCAGCTTTGTCAGGGGAGGCTCCTACGAGCAGTACTTC. This rearrangement joins TRBV25-1 to TRBJ2-7; D possibly uses TRBD1 or TRBD2 (6 bases each). The CDR3 runs to 15 residues. Trimming left V 6 bases short and J 0 bases short, with 15 bases between. Germline V gene lookup returns CDR1 MGHDK and CDR2 SYGVNS.